This T cell receptor beta chain was observed in a study of T-cell reconstitution after alpha-beta-depleted transplantation in children. Unique molecular identifiers were used in preparing the TCRbeta library. Each CDR3 protein gets one entry after TCRdb re-called the PCR reads with MiXCR. The data hold about 270,000 distinct CDR3 sequences, with 9.5% to 10% observed a single time. The CDR3 has 13 residues. The germline V gene has CDR1 ENHRY and CDR2 SYGVKD. Trimming pared 11 bases from V and 10 bases from J, leaving 18 bases between. This clonotype occurred many times. Sample: PBMCs from the stem cell graft donor, taken from the stem cell graft. V gene TRBV10-3 combines with J gene TRBJ1-6; tentatively, D is TRBD1 (5 bases). The sequence was collected from a human donor who donated a stem cell graft to a child with SCID. CDR3 sequence: CAVLGGSGSPLHF. The CDR3 DNA sequence: TGTGCCGTGTTGGGGGGATCGGGATCACCCCTCCACTTT.